The TCR beta chain described here comes from a study of blood T cell repertoires in COVID-19. Study as a whole: Specimens from acute and convalescent COVID-19 originated in the United States, Italy and Spain. The cDNA or gDNA used as material had been derived from T cells, B-cell-depleted T cells, or PBMCs.

Study processing details: Cell counts per sample came from amplifying reference gene primers. TCRdb keeps only in-frame clones here, not all; method: immunoSEQ multiplex PCR. V, J and clone size are taken as reported in that table, and D and trimming were inferred from the DNA itself. Of a few hundred thousand clones listed, around 88% are singletons. This CDR3 has 15 amino acids. The germline gives CDR1 SGHTA, CDR2 FQGNSA. The V end lost 5 bases, the J end lost 2 bases, and 13 bases lay between the germline ends. Sequencing used PBMCs or T cells enriched from blood (not recorded which). This sequence joins TRBV7-2 and TRBJ1-5, with D possibly matching TRBD1 (5 bases). The receptor's source is a woman between 35 and 50 years old with acute COVID-19. The CDR3 reads CASSPPGGGNQPQHF. The CDR3 coding sequence is TGTGCCAGCAGCCCGCCTGGGGGGGGCAATCAGCCCCAGCATTTT.